The entry below gives a single TCR beta chain sequence along with its context. Its antigen remains unidentified. This record comes from a study of blood T cells in healthy people across ages. The study, taken as a whole, reports: More naive CD4+ cells and higher diversity marked long-lived donors relative to aged donors. Significant beta diversity loss was already apparent by age around 36, declining roughly linearly. It was held that the diversity estimates obtained from one million T cells were underestimates.

Total RNA extraction produced at least 5 micrograms (per sample) for the study. Alongside a J-beta primer mix, a sample-barcoded 5' primer served in a second PCR lasting roughly 7 to 12 cycles. TCRdb called the 5' RACE reads again in MiXCR, with one record for every CDR3 protein. This sample has 800,000 to 950,000 distinct CDR3 sequences, with roughly 48% found just once. The germline V gene encodes CDR1 SGHRS and CDR2 YFSETQ. There are 15 residues in the CDR3. Trimming removed 4 bases from V and 2 bases from J; junction bases left unmatched: 8. The rearrangement joins TRBV5-1 to TRBJ1-2, with 7 bases that match TRBD1. The receptor comes from a man aged 30-40 years in good health. Source material: blood. The chain's CDR3 is CASSITGQINYGYTF. CDR3 coding DNA: TGCGCCAGCAGCATCACGGGACAGATCAACTATGGCTACACCTTC.